This entry lists 9 T cell receptor beta chains sequenced from one sample in a study of T cell repertoires in cytomegalovirus infection. Using its own MiXCR run on the reads, TCRdb lists one record per CDR3 protein. The table records about 490,000 distinct CDR3 sequences, 15% to 20% of them present only once. The sample taken for sequencing was CD8+ T cells from PBMCs. These receptors all stem from a human donor in good health (CMV status not recorded). Some clones in this sample may be carry-over from other donors' samples.

This clonotype occurred many times. The chain links TRBV11-2 to TRBJ2-2, with TRBD2 matching 7 bases. The CDR3 loop spans 15 amino acids. V was pared by 1 base and J by 6 bases, with 5 bases of the junction left unmatched. Germline CDR1 SGHAT, CDR2 FQNNGV. CDR3 coding DNA: TGTGCCAGCAGCTTAGGGGGAGGGAGTCCCGGGGAGCTGTTTTTT. It codes for CASSLGGGSPGELFF.

This clonotype occurred a few times. The rearrangement uses TRBV28 and TRBJ1-1, with 7 bases aligning to TRBD1. Trimming cost V 6 bases and J 11 bases; bases outside gene matches: 30. This CDR3 comprises 19 residues. Germline V lookup: CDR1 MDHEN, CDR2 SYDVKM. CDR3 protein: CASSFSLGQERANRATAFF. CDR3 nucleotide sequence: TGTGCCAGCAGCTTCTCTCTCGGACAGGAGAGGGCGAATAGGGCAACGGCTTTCTTT.

In this sample, this clonotype turned up many times. The chain recombines TRBV20-1 with TRBJ1-1; 7 positions agree with TRBD1. From germline, CDR1 is DFQATT and CDR2 SNEGSKA (reference sequence). This CDR3 has 15 amino acids. J lost 5 bases, V lost 1 base, and 10 bases had no gene match. The CDR3 loop reads CSARGRGGRWTEAFF. The CDR3 region has the DNA TGCAGTGCTAGAGGCCGAGGGGGCCGGTGGACTGAAGCTTTCTTT.

This clonotype was picked up many times. The chain recombines TRBV27 with TRBJ2-7; TRBD1 matches 7 bases. V shed 0 bases, J shed 3 bases, and the junction held 5 bases outside the gene matches. Germline assignment: CDR1 MNHEY and CDR2 SMNVEV (reference sequence). This CDR3 contains 15 residues. The CDR3 region is CASSLSTGFNYEQYF. In DNA, the CDR3 is TGTGCCAGCAGTTTATCGACAGGGTTCAACTACGAGCAGTACTTC.

This clonotype has a count of ten or more. The chain has TRBV10-1 and TRBJ2-1; TRBD2 aligns across 7 bases. Germline-derived CDR1 and CDR2 are WNHNN and SYGVQD (reference sequence). This CDR3 region has 15 residues. With 3 bases clipped from V and 2 bases from J, the junction kept 4 bases outside the gene matches. The CDR3 is CASSEGLAAYNEQFF. In DNA form, the CDR3 reads TGCGCCAGCAGTGAAGGGCTAGCGGCCTACAATGAGCAGTTCTTC.

As to this clonotype: A much larger clone sits a single nucleotide away, making a read error possible. Here the CDR3 omits its conserved ending phenylalanine or tryptophan, so a read error is the likely source. The CDR3 coding sequence is TGTGCCAGCAGCGTCAGGGCGGAGCGGGGATCCTACGAGCAGTACCTC. Translated: CASSVRAERGSYEQYL. V is TRBV7-6 and J is TRBJ2-7; 7 positions match TRBD2. CDR1 is SGHVS, CDR2 FNYEAQ, per germline. The CDR3 has 16 residues. The V gene end was trimmed by 5 bases and the J gene end by 1 base; junction bases not matched to a gene: 11.

The chain has TRBV4-1 and TRBJ2-5; TRBD2 aligns across 7 bases. The CDR3 covers 15 residues. Germline V gives CDR1 MGHRA, CDR2 YSYEKL. J gave up 1 base and V 3 bases, and 5 bases lay outside the gene matches. In nucleotides, the CDR3 is TGCGCCAGCAGCCATACGCTAGCGGTCCAAGAGACCCAGTACTTC. Amino acid sequence: CASSHTLAVQETQYF.

The V and J genes are TRBV19 and TRBJ1-5, with 9 bases identical to TRBD1. The CDR3 covers 19 residues. The J segment lost 0 bases and the V segment lost 0 bases, leaving 9 bases of the junction unmatched. In germline, CDR1 is LNHDA, CDR2 SQIVND (reference sequence). CDR3 protein: CASSIDRDRVSSSNQPQHF. CDR3 sequence (DNA): TGTGCCAGTAGTATAGACCGGGACAGGGTCTCGAGTAGCAATCAGCCCCAGCATTTT.

The rearrangement joins TRBV11-2 to TRBJ2-7; D perhaps matches TRBD2 (6 bases). The CDR3 contains 14 residues. The germline gives CDR1 SGHAT, CDR2 FQNNGV. V was shortened by 5 bases and J by 4 bases, with 15 bases between the two germline ends. For the CDR3, the DNA is TGTGCCAGCAGCCCTAGTGCGGGGACGTACGAGCAGTACTTC. Translating gives CASSPSAGTYEQYF. Filled out from reference TRBV11-2 and TRBJ2-7, the complete variable domain reads EAGVAQSPRYKIIEKRQSVAFWCNPISGHATLYWYQQILGQGPKLLIQFQNNGVVDDSQLPKDRFSAERLKGVDSTLKIQPAKLEDSAVYLCASSPSAGTYEQYFGPGTRLTVT.